One sample yielded the 3 T cell receptor beta chains listed below, sequenced in a study of blood T cell repertoires in COVID-19. Sequencing used immunoSEQ multiplex PCR; TCRdb keeps in-frame clones, though not all of them. The data show tens of thousands of clones, about 88% seen once. Input material: peripheral blood. These receptors originate from an elderly man in a cohort sampled during active COVID-19.

The CDR3 nucleotides read TGTGCCAGCAGCGGGGACAGGGGCGCAGATTCACCCCTCCACTTT. It is translated as CASSGDRGADSPLHF. The gene calls are TRBV5-4 and TRBJ1-6; 10 bases line up with TRBD1. The V gene's germline CDR1 is SGHNT and CDR2 YYREEE (reference sequence). V was clipped by 4 bases and J by 8 bases; unmatched bases: 6. The CDR3 runs to 15 residues.

This chain uses TRBV12-2 with TRBJ2-5; the table's TRBD2 call for D was not verified on the DNA. TRBV12-2 is listed as a pseudogene. CDR3 length: 15 residues. CDR3 nucleotide sequence: TGTGCAAGTCGCTTAACGGCGGGAGGGGGGGAGACCCAGTACTTC. Translating it yields CASRLTAGGGETQYF.

Notes on this clone: Other DNA sequences in this sample translate to the same CDR3. V and J are TRBV3-1 (or the pseudogene TRBV3-2) and TRBJ1-1, with 7 bases identical to TRBD1. The CDR3 runs 14 residues. The germline V gene has CDR1 LGHDT and CDR2 YNNKEL (reference sequence). The ends lost 4 bases at V and 1 base at J; junction bases unmatched: 3. The CDR3 sequence: CASSPRTGNTEAFF. In DNA form, the CDR3 reads TGTGCCAGCAGCCCTCGGACAGGGAACACTGAAGCTTTCTTT.